The 19 T cell receptor beta chains below were found in one sample sequenced in a study of T cell responses to AZD1222 COVID-19 vaccine. The method was immunoSEQ multiplex PCR; TCRdb's version includes in-frame clones alone and lacks a portion of them. The profile shows about 96,000 clones, roughly 90% of them singletons. The source was peripheral blood, collected on day 0 of AZD1222 vaccination. The source of these receptors is an adult in good health.

This clone was seen once. This chain uses TRBV9 with TRBJ1-3; tentatively, D is TRBD1 (5 bases). V lost 0 bases and J 0 bases, leaving 7 bases between the germline ends. The V gene's germline CDR1 is SGDLS and CDR2 YYNGEE. The CDR3 is 15 residues long. The CDR3 is CASSVGGLSGNTIYF. Here the CDR3 DNA reads TGTGCCAGCAGCGTAGGGGGACTCTCTGGAAACACCATATATTTT.

The chain has TRBV9 and TRBJ2-1; no firm D call. With 4 bases removed from V and 6 bases from J, the gap between germline ends came to 14 bases. The CDR3 runs to 14 residues. CDR1 SGDLS and CDR2 YYNGEE come from the germline V gene. The DNA for the CDR3 is TGTGCCAGCAGCCCACCTCGCCTGGGCAATGAGCAGTTCTTC. Translation gives CASSPPRLGNEQFF.

The chain employs TRBV5-4 and TRBJ1-1, with 9 bases that match TRBD1. V dropped 4 bases and J dropped 2; count of bases not matched to a gene: 9. CDR1 and CDR2 (germline): SGHNT, YYREEE (reference sequence). The CDR3 spans 16 residues. The CDR3 sequence: CASSIGTGLTNTEAFF. Here the CDR3 DNA reads TGTGCCAGCAGCATCGGGACAGGGCTTACTAACACTGAAGCTTTCTTT.

This chain connects TRBV4-2 to TRBJ1-2, with a weak D call TRBD1 (5 bases). The CDR3 covers 14 residues. Looked up from germline, CDR1 is LGHNA and CDR2 is YNFKEQ. V was clipped by 1 base and J by 0 bases, with 6 bases between them. The CDR3 DNA reads as TGTGCCAGCAGCCAAGTGGACACTAACTATGGCTACACCTTC. It encodes CASSQVDTNYGYTF.

The rearrangement joins TRBV6-1 to TRBJ1-4; the match to TRBD1 covers 7 bases. This CDR3 contains 17 residues. V lost 4 bases, J lost 2 bases, and 10 bases stayed unmatched. Per the germline V gene, CDR1 is MNHNS and CDR2 is SASEGT. The CDR3 region is CASSAPVLGQTNEKLFF. CDR3 DNA: TGTGCCAGCAGTGCTCCTGTTTTGGGACAGACTAATGAAAAACTGTTTTTT.

The chain employs TRBV19 and TRBJ1-5, with 8 bases matching TRBD1. The CDR3 consists of 15 residues. The germline V gene has CDR1 LNHDA and CDR2 SQIVND (reference sequence). The junction had 12 bases not matched to a gene; V was cut back by 10 bases and J by 4 bases. The CDR3 bases are TGTGCCACTCGGACAGGGCAGGGGAGGAATCAGCCCCAGCATTTT. Translated, it gives CATRTGQGRNQPQHF.

V gene TRBV7-8 combines with J gene TRBJ1-2, with 7 nucleotides matching TRBD1. The CDR3 length is 13 residues. Unmatched junction bases numbered 5, after V lost 2 bases and J lost 8 bases. In germline, CDR1 is SGHVS, CDR2 FQNEAQ. This chain's CDR3 is CASSLKGAWGYTF. CDR3 DNA sequence: TGTGCCAGCAGCTTAAAGGGGGCGTGGGGCTACACCTTC.

The rearrangement links TRBV6-6 to TRBJ2-7, with 9 bases aligning to TRBD1. Trimming at V came to 4 bases and at J to 1 base, leaving 5 bases not matched to a gene. The CDR3 spans 15 residues. Germline V gene sequence: CDR1 MNHNY, CDR2 SVGAGI (reference sequence). The DNA of the CDR3 is TGTGCCAGCAGTTTGTCGGGGACAGGGTCCTACGAGCAGTACTTC. Amino acid sequence: CASSLSGTGSYEQYF.

J is TRBJ1-5 and V is TRBV2; the D gene is possibly TRBD1 (5 bases). Germline CDR1 and CDR2: SNHLY and FYNNEI. With 5 bases removed from V and 1 base from J, the gap between germline ends came to 12 bases. This CDR3 region has 15 residues. In DNA, the CDR3 is TGTGCCAGCAGTAGGGACCACGTGAGCAATCAGCCCCAGCATTTT. Its translation is CASSRDHVSNQPQHF.

The chain couples TRBV20-1 to TRBJ2-5; D is ambiguous. CDR1 DFQATT and CDR2 SNEGSKA come from the germline V gene (reference sequence). The V end lost 6 bases, the J end lost 5 bases, and 10 bases lay between the germline ends. The CDR3 runs 11 residues. CDR3 sequence reads: CSARSGETQYF. The CDR3 DNA follows: TGCAGTGCGAGATCTGGGGAGACCCAGTACTTC.

The V and J genes are TRBV30 and TRBJ2-3; weak D call: TRBD1 (6 bases). Per germline, CDR1 GTSNPN and CDR2 SVGIG (reference sequence). Trimming left V 3 bases short and J 6 bases short, with 13 bases between. This CDR3 region has 13 residues. The CDR3 DNA follows: TGTGCCTGGAGGAGTAGAAGGGGGGATACGCAGTATTTT. It is translated as CAWRSRRGDTQYF. The variable domain in full, completed from reference TRBV30 and TRBJ2-3, reads SQTIHQWPATLVQPVGSPLSLECTVEGTSNPNLYWYRQAAGRGLQLLFYSVGIGQISSEVPQNLSASRPQDRQFILSSKKLLLSDSGFYLCAWRSRRGDTQYFGPGTRLTVL.

V is TRBV29-1 and J is TRBJ1-1; D is undetermined. Trimming took off 6 bases at V and 2 bases at J, with 22 bases between the two ends. Per the germline V gene, CDR1 is SQVTM and CDR2 is ANQGSEA. CDR3 size: 16 residues. CDR3: CSVRQTSLNINTEAFF. The CDR3 nucleotides read TGCAGCGTCCGCCAGACATCCTTGAACATTAACACTGAAGCTTTCTTT.

V is TRBV2 and J is TRBJ2-1, with 11 bases aligning to TRBD2. V gave up 4 bases and J gave up 7 bases; unmatched junction bases: 6. There are 15 residues in the CDR3. CDR1 is SNHLY, CDR2 FYNNEI, per germline. The CDR3 here is CASSGLAGGGNEQFF. The CDR3 DNA is TGTGCCAGCAGTGGTTTAGCGGGAGGGGGAAATGAGCAGTTCTTC. Filled out from reference TRBV2 and TRBJ2-1, the complete variable domain reads EPEVTQTPSHQVTQMGQEVILRCVPISNHLYFYWYRQILGQKVEFLVSFYNNEISEKSEIFDDQFSVERPDGSNFTLKIRSTKLEDSAMYFCASSGLAGGGNEQFFGPGTRLTVL.

The rearrangement uses TRBV5-8 and TRBJ1-1; the D is unclear. CDR3 length equals 13 residues. Trimming cost V 1 base and J 4 bases, with 8 bases left between them. Looked up from germline, CDR1 is SGHTS and CDR2 is YDEGEE. The CDR3 bases are TGTGCCAGCAGCTTGAGGGTTGTCACTGAAGCTTTCTTT. This translates into CASSLRVVTEAFF. Full variable domain (rest looked up from reference TRBV5-8 and TRBJ1-1): EAGVTQSPTHLIKTRGQQATLRCSPISGHTSVYWYQQALGLGLQFLLWYDEGEERNRGNFPPRFSGRQFPNYSSELNVNALELEDSALYLCASSLRVVTEAFFGQGTRLTVV.

The chain is built from TRBV27 and TRBJ2-1; D call uncertain. The CDR3 runs 14 residues. V shed 1 base and J shed 3 bases, with 7 bases lying between them. In germline, CDR1 is MNHEY, CDR2 SMNVEV (reference sequence). CDR3 region: CASSLLRFYNEQFF. As DNA, the CDR3 is TGTGCCAGCAGTTTATTGCGGTTCTACAATGAGCAGTTCTTC.

A single count supports this clone. The chain combines TRBV6-4 with TRBJ1-5; 7 bases are a match to TRBD1. V trimming: 5 bases; J trimming: 1 base; junction bases outside the gene matches: 2. The germline V gene has CDR1 MRHNA and CDR2 SNTAGT. The CDR3 spans 14 residues. This CDR3 is CASSRDSSNQPQHF. CDR3 DNA sequence: TGTGCCAGCAGTCGGGACAGCAGCAATCAGCCCCAGCATTTT.

The chain uses TRBV6-5 and TRBJ1-6; 8 bases map to TRBD1. This CDR3 spans 14 amino acids. Germline CDR1 is MNHEY and CDR2 is SVGAGI. V shed 8 bases and J 12 bases; nucleotides not matched to a gene: 12. The CDR3 region is CASGGQGEGRPLHF. CDR3 in DNA: TGTGCCAGCGGAGGACAGGGTGAGGGAAGACCCCTCCACTTT.

This clone has just one count. The gene calls are TRBV19 and TRBJ1-4, with TRBD1 identical over 7 bases. The trim removed 9 bases at V and 5 bases at J, leaving 6 bases unmatched. In germline, CDR1 is LNHDA, CDR2 SQIVND (reference sequence). The CDR3 is 13 residues long. CDR3 protein: CASRDSWNEKLFF. CDR3 nucleotide sequence: TGTGCCAGCAGGGACAGCTGGAATGAAAAACTGTTTTTT.

This clone appeared once. The rearrangement joins TRBV5-1 to TRBJ2-3, with 10 bases lining up with TRBD1. The germline V gene has CDR1 SGHRS and CDR2 YFSETQ. The CDR3 totals 16 residues. The V and J ends lost 0 bases and 4 bases, in that order; junction bases with no gene match: 5. CDR3 sequence reads: CASSLGSGQGSDTQYF. CDR3 bases: TGCGCCAGCAGCTTGGGTTCGGGACAGGGGTCAGATACGCAGTATTTT.